A single count supports the clone carrying this T cell receptor beta chain. Trimming took 4 bases from V and 3 from J; bases not matched to a gene: 8. Germline V gene data show CDR1 as SGHRS and CDR2 as YFSETQ. CDR3 length equals 17 residues. Stated treatment: approximately 18 received Ad26.COV2.S at low or high dose, single or two shots; about 5 received placebo; per-sample allocation not given. Samples were taken on day 63 after the first vaccine or placebo injection. The data originate from a study of Ad26.COV2.S vaccination and SARS-CoV-2 variants. Sequencing was performed with immunoSEQ multiplex PCR; in TCRdb, only in-frame clones are kept and a portion is missing. The repertoire consists of a few hundred thousand clones, with 83% occurring once and the leading ten covering around 7.3%.

The sequence was obtained from a person between 18 and 65 years old who received the Ad26.COV2.S COVID-19 vaccine or a placebo. The chain links TRBV5-1 to TRBJ1-4; 11 bases are shared with TRBD1. The sample was peripheral blood, taken in a trial of Ad26.COV2.S vaccine versus placebo. The CDR3, as DNA: TGCGCCAGCAGCATGGGACAGGGGGTTTTGTCTAATGAAAAACTGTTTTTT. It translates to CASSMGQGVLSNEKLFF.